Sequencing of this T cell receptor (beta chain) was carried out in a study of T cell changes during pregnancy in multiple sclerosis. Profiling relied on immunoSEQ multiplex PCR, and the TCRdb table lists in-frame clones only, not all of them. The data show about 73,000 clones, approximately 92% seen once. The V and J ends lost 1 base and 0 bases, in that order; junction bases with no gene match: 9. Germline lookup yields CDR1 SGHVS and CDR2 FQNEAQ. CDR3 length equals 17 residues. The chain links TRBV7-8 to TRBJ2-7, with 7 bases lining up with TRBD2. The specimen comprised peripheral blood, sampled in the third trimester of pregnancy. This receptor was taken from a female donor in good health, enrolled as a control in a pregnancy study. The CDR3 reads CASSLGVGGSRSYEQYF. In nucleotides, the CDR3 is TGTGCCAGCAGCTTAGGGGTGGGGGGGTCTCGCTCCTACGAGCAGTACTTC.